This TCR beta chain was documented in a study of blood T cell repertoires in COVID-19. Study-level background: The United States, Italy and Spain supplied acute and convalescent COVID-19 samples. T cells, B-cell-depleted T cells, or PBMCs provided the cDNA or gDNA that served as material.

Germline CDR1 is SGHTA and CDR2 is FQGNSA. With V trimmed by 5 bases and J by 2 bases, 4 bases remained unmatched. The CDR3 contains 14 residues. Sequencing was performed with immunoSEQ multiplex PCR; in TCRdb, only in-frame clones are kept and a portion is missing. The repertoire holds a few hundred thousand clones, roughly 80% seen once, with 3% to 4% in the top ten. Source material: peripheral blood. This clonotype originated in a woman in her late teens or twenties with acute or convalescent COVID-19. The rearrangement joins TRBV7-2 to TRBJ2-3, with 7 positions matching TRBD2. The DNA of the CDR3 is TGTGCCAGCAGCAAACTAGCGCCCACAGATACGCAGTATTTT. Its translation: CASSKLAPTDTQYF.